Listed below are T cell receptor beta chains from one sample, sequenced in a study of T cells in Graves' hyperthyroidism and ophthalmopathy. TCRdb re-derived calls from the multiplex PCR reads in MiXCR, one entry per CDR3 protein. Of under 400,000 distinct CDR3 sequences listed, roughly 25% are singletons. Sequenced material: blood. The source is a man aged 50 to 59 with Graves' hyperthyroidism. Both conserved end residues are part of each CDR3. Each record gives: clone size, D gene, CDR3 length, V gene, CDR3 protein. A D gene is named only where the DNA matches it firmly. Expanded clones are given a class, and other clones once, few, many or no size at all.

few	TRBD1	13	TRBV29-1	CSVGTAREETQYF
once	TRBD2	14	TRBV5-4	CASSTVAGESTQYF
once	NA	14	TRBV24-1	CATSRGSLMDTQYF
NA	TRBD2	15	TRBV4-2	CASSQGVSSGYEQYF
NA	TRBD2	12	TRBV20-1	CSASGRPDTQYF
many	NA	13	TRBV10-3	CAISAASYNEQFF
many	TRBD2	14	TRBV2	CASGGRGGGETQYF
many	NA	11	TRBV2	CASRVWGEAFF
few	NA	13	TRBV7-2	CAISTASKNIQYF
NA	TRBD2	18	TRBV13	CASSLLTALAGGLDEQFF
many	NA	14	TRBV28	CASIRGGEVDEAFF
few	TRBD1	15	TRBV20-1	CSARDGSDRASPLHF
many	NA	12	TRBV2	CASRTDTDTQYF
NA	TRBD2	15	TRBV10-3	CAIRGPGLADNEQFF
few	NA	14	TRBV10-1	CASSGPDGQGEQFF
NA	TRBD1	13	TRBV6-4	CASSRDSVDTQYF
NA	NA	14	TRBV28	CASTKRGPTDTQYF